The 3 T cell receptor beta chains below come from one sample, sequenced in a study of human T cells and chemical hapten exposure. TCRdb re-called the RACE reads through MiXCR, storing one row per CDR3 protein. The sample yields fewer than 400,000 distinct CDR3 sequences, under 8% seen once. Time point denoted: patch test 1, 2 weeks after DPC sensitization. The treatment here: therapeutic diphenylcyclopropenone sensitization with weekly scalp DPC. Sequencing was performed on whole blood, taken in connection with sensitization to the hapten diphenylcyclopropenone (DPC). The receptor set was obtained from a woman aged 18-29 years with alopecia areata. Some clones in this sample may be carry-over from other donors' samples.

This clonotype was seen many times. This chain joins TRBV20-1 and TRBJ2-1; 11 bases are a match to TRBD2. The CDR3 is 15 residues long. The V segment lost 6 bases and the J segment 5 bases; nucleotides outside the gene matches: 9. The germline gives CDR1 DFQATT, CDR2 SNEGSKA (reference sequence). This chain's CDR3 is CSAEGTSGLNNEQFF. Here the CDR3 DNA reads TGCAGTGCCGAGGGGACTAGCGGACTTAACAATGAGCAGTTCTTC.

This clonotype was found once. The chain employs TRBV2 and TRBJ1-5; D unclear. Germline-derived CDR1 and CDR2 are SNHLY and FYNNEI. V was cut by 1 base and J by 7 bases, with 11 bases left in between. This CDR3 is 14 amino acids long. The CDR3 spells CASSEEGGWQPQHF. The CDR3 nucleotides are TGTGCCAGCAGTGAAGAGGGAGGTTGGCAGCCCCAGCATTTT.

In this sample, this clonotype turned up a few times. The chain carries TRBV12-3 or TRBV12-4 and TRBJ2-3; tentatively, D is TRBD2 (6 bases). V was cut by 6 bases and J by 6 bases, with 19 bases left in between. The length of the CDR3 is 15 residues. The CDR3 spells CASRGTHTNRDTQYF. CDR3 bases: TGTGCCAGCAGAGGGACTCATACAAACCGCGATACGCAGTATTTT.